What follows describes a single TCR beta chain. Its matching antigen is unknown. CDR3 length: 14 amino acids. Germline CDR1 reads SQVTM; CDR2 reads ANQGSEA. V lost 8 bases, J lost 0 bases, and 8 bases stayed unmatched. The treatment is: oral pan-JAK inhibitor, 5-10 mg twice daily. These data are taken from a study of CD8+ T cells in alopecia areata. Study details: Tofacitinib therapy lasting 6 to 18 months was followed by 6 months off drug.

The study, taken as a whole, reports: Administration of tofacitinib significantly diminished scalp clonality and expanded CD8+ clones within the top 100. Under tofacitinib, numerous expanded lesional clonotypes remained detectable in scalp and blood.

Following extraction, RNA underwent reverse transcription to cDNA, which served as the sequencing template. Profiling relied on immunoSEQ multiplex PCR, and the TCRdb table lists in-frame clones only, not all of them. The sample yields some 100,000 clones, roughly 56% seen once. The sequenced sample was CD8+ T cells sorted from blood, obtained between weeks 55 and 65, from a patient treated with tofacitinib. This clonotype originated in a human donor with alopecia areata. The chain links TRBV29-1 to TRBJ1-2; 8 nucleotides align to TRBD1. CDR3 nucleotide sequence: TGCAGCTCGACAGGGGCTAAGACTAACTATGGCTACACCTTC. Translated, it gives CSSTGAKTNYGYTF.